This T cell receptor (beta chain) was sequenced for a study of T cell changes during pregnancy in multiple sclerosis (dated by TCRdb to about 2019). Describing the broader study: The study examined how the T cell repertoire changed over the course of pregnancy in women with multiple sclerosis.

On this clone itself: The antigen it binds to is not known. Per-base qualities were not stored, and no clone one base away is much larger.

Libraries were built with the immunoSEQ multiplex PCR assay. TCRdb took over this immuneACCESS table, retaining in-frame rearrangements with V and J assigned. Such tables are incomplete; in checked studies, under half of the missing clones stem from an unresolved V gene, and the remainder is unexplained. For this sample there are approximately 82,000 clones; 80% to 95% appear just once. The leading ten clones occupy approximately 0.43% of the sample. At the junction V is shortened by 7 bases and J by 0 bases, with 10 bases in between. In the germline V gene, CDR1 corresponds to MDHEN and CDR2 to SYDVKM. The CDR3 covers 14 residues, taking in both the cysteine and the phenylalanine. Only CDR3 DNA remains: 42 bases, in frame from the first base.

The input for sequencing was CD4+ T cells from peripheral blood mononuclear cells, taken in the second trimester of pregnancy. The sequence came from a female donor with multiple sclerosis, enrolled in a pregnancy study. This sequence uses TRBV28 and TRBJ2-1, with TRBD2 tentatively as D gene (6 bases match). CDR3 loop: CASNDGSSYNEQFF. The DNA sequence is as follows: TGTGCCAGCAACGACGGGAGCTCCTACAATGAGCAGTTCTTC.